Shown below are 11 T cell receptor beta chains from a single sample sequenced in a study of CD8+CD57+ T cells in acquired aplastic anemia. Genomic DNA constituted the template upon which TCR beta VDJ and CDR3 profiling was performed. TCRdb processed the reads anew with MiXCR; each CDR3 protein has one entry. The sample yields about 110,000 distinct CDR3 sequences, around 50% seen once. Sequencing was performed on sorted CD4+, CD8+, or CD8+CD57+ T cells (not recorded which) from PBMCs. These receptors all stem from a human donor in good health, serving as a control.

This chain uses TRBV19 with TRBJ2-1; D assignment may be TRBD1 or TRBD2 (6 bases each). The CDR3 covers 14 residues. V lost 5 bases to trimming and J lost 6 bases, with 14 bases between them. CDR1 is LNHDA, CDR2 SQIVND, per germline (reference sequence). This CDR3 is CASSPPGGGNEQFF. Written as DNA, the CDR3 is TGTGCCAGTAGTCCCCCCGGGGGCGGCAATGAGCAGTTCTTC.

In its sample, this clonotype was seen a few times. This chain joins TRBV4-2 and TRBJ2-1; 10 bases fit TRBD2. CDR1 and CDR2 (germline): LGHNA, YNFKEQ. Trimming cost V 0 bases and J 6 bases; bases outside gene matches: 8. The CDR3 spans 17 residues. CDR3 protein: CASSQEQLAGAPNEQFF. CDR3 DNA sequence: TGTGCCAGCAGCCAAGAACAGCTAGCGGGGGCCCCCAATGAGCAGTTCTTC.

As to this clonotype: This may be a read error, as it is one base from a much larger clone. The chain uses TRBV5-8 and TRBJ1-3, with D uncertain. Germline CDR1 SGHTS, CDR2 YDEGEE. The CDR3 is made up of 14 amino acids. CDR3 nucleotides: TGTGCCAGCAGCTTGGAACAGTACCCAAACGCCATATATTTT. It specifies CASSLEQYPNAIYF.

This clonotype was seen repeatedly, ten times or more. CDR3 sequence reads: CASSGERGGSNEQFF. The CDR3 DNA sequence: TGTGCCAGCAGCGGAGAGCGGGGGGGTTCCAATGAGCAGTTCTTC. The chain is built from TRBV7-9 and TRBJ2-1; TRBD2 matches 10 bases. CDR3 size: 15 residues. V shed 5 bases, J shed 6 bases, and the junction held 7 bases outside the gene matches. The germline CDR1 and CDR2 sequences are SEHNR and FQNEAQ (reference sequence).

The CDR3 here is CASSGSATGELFF. The CDR3 nucleotides are TGTGCCAGTAGTGGGTCAGCCACCGGGGAGCTGTTTTTT. The V gene is TRBV19, the J gene TRBJ2-2; no reliable D call. Germline CDR1 is LNHDA and CDR2 is SQIVND (reference sequence). CDR3 size: 13 residues. With 5 bases removed from V and 4 bases from J, the gap between germline ends came to 8 bases.

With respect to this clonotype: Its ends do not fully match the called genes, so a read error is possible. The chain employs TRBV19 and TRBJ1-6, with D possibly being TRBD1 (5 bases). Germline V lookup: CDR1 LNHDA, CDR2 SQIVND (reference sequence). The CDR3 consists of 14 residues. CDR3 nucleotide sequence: TGTGCCGGTAGCATTGGAGGCGGGGGTTCACCCCTCCACTTC. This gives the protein CAGSIGGGGSPLHF.

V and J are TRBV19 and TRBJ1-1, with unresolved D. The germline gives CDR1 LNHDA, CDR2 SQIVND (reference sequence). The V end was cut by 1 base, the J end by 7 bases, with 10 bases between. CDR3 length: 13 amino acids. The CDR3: CASSIGQVGEAFF. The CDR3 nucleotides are TGTGCCAGTAGTATAGGCCAGGTTGGTGAAGCTTTCTTT.

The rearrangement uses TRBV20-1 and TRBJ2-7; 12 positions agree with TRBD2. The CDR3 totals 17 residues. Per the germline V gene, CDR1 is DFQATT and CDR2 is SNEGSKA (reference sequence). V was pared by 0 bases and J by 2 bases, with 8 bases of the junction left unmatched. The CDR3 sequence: CSARDVLAGGLTYEQYF. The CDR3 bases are TGCAGTGCTAGAGATGTACTAGCGGGGGGACTCACCTACGAGCAGTACTTC.

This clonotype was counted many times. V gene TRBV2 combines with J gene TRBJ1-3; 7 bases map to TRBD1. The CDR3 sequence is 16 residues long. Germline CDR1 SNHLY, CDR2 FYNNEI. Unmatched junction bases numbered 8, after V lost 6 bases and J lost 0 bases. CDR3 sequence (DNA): TGTGCCAGCAGGAAACAGGGGTCCTTCTCTGGAAACACCATATATTTT. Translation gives CASRKQGSFSGNTIYF.

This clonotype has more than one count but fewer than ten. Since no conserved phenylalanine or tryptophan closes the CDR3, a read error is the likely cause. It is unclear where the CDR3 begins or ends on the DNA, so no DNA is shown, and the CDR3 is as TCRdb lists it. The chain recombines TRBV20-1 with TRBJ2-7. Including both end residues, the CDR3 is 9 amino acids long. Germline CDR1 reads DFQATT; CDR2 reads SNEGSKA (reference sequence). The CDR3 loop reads CSARDLLLE.

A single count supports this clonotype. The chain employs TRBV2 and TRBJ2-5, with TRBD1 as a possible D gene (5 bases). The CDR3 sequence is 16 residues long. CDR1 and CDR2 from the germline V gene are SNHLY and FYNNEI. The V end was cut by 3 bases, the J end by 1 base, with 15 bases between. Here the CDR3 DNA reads TGTGCCAGCAGTGACAGGGCGACAGCTTCCCAAGAGACCCAGTACTTC. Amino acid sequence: CASSDRATASQETQYF.